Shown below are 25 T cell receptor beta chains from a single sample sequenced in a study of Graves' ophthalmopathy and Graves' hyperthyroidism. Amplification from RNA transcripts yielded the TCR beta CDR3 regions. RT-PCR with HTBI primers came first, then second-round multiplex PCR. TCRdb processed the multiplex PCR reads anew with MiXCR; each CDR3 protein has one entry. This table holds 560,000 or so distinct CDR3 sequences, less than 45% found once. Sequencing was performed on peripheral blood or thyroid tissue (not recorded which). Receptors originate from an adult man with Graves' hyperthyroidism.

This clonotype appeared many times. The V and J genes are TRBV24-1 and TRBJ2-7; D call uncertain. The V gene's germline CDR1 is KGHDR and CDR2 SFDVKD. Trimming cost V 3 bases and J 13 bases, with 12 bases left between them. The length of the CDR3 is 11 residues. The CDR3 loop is CATSDLKSVYF. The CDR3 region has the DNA TGTGCCACCAGTGATCTGAAATCTGTCTACTTC.

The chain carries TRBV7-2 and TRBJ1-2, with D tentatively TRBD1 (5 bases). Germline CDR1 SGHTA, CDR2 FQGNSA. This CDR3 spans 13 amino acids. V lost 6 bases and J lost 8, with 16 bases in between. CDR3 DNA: TGTGCCAGCAGTTTGCAGGGCTCGGGCGGCTACACCTTC. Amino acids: CASSLQGSGGYTF.

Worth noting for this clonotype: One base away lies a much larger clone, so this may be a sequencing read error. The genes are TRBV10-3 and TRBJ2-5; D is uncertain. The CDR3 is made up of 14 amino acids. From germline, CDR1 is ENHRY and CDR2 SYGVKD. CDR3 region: CASSYQGSQEAQYF. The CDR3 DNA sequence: TGTGCCAGCAGTTACCAAGGCAGCCAAGAGGCCCAGTACTTC.

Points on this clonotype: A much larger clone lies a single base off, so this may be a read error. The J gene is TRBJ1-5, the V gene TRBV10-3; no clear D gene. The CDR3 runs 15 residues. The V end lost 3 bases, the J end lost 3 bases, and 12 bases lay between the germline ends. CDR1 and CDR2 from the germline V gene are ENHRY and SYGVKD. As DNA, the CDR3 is TGTGCCATCAGTGAACTTTCCGGACTCAATCAGCCCCAGCATTTT. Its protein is CAISELSGLNQPQHF.

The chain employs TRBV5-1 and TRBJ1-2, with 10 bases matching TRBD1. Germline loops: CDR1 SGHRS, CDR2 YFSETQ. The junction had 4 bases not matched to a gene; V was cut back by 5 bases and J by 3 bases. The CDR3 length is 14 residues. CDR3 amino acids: CASREGTGDYGYTF. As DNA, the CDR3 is TGCGCCAGCAGGGAAGGGACAGGGGACTATGGCTACACCTTC.

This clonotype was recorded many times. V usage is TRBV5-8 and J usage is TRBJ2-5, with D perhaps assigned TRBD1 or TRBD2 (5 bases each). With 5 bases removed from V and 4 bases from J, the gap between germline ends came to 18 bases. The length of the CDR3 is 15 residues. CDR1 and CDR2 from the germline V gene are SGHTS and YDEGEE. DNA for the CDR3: TGTGCCAGCAGTGACGGGACGCCAATCGCAGAGACCCAGTACTTC. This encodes CASSDGTPIAETQYF.

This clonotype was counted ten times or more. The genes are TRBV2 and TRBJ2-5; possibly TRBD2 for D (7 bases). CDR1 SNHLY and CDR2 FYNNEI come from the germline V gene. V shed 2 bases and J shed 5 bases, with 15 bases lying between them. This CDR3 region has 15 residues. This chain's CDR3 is CASSESGGALETQYF. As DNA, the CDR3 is TGTGCCAGCAGTGAAAGTGGGGGGGCCCTCGAGACCCAGTACTTC.

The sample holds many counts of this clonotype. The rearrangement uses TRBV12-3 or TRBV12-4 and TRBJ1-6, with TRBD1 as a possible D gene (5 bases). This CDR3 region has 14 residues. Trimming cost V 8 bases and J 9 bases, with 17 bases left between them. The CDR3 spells CASGTSGVGSPLHF. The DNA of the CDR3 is TGTGCCAGCGGCACATCGGGGGTTGGTTCACCCCTCCACTTT.

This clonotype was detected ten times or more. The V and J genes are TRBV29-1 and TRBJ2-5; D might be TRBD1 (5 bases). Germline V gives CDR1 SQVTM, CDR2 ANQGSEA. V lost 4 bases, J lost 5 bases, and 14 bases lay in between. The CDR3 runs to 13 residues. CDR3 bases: TGCAGCGTTGGTTTCAGGGTTGGGGAGACCCAGTACTTC. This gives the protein CSVGFRVGETQYF.

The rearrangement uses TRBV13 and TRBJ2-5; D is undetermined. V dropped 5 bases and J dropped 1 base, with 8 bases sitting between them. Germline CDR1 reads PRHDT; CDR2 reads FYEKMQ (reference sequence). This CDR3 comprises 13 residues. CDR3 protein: CASSRVGQETQYF. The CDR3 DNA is TGTGCCAGCAGCAGGGTAGGCCAAGAGACCCAGTACTTC.

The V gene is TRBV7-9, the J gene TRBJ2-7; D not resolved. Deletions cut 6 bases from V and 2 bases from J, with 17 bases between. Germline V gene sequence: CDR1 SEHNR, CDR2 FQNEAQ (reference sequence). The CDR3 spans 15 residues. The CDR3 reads CASRPLIDGPYEQYF. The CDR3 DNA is TGTGCCAGCAGACCCTTAATAGACGGCCCCTACGAGCAGTACTTC.

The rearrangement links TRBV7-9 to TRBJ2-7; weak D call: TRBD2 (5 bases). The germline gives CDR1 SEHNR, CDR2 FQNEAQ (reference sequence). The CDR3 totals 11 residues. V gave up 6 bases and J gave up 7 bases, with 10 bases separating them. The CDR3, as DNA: TGTGCCAGCAGTGCTAGAGGGGAGCAGTACTTC. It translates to CASSARGEQYF.

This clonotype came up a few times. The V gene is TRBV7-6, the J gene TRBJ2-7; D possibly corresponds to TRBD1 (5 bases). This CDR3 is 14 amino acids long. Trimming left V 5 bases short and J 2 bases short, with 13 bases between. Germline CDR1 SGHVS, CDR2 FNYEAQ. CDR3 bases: TGTGCCAGCAGCCCTTTGACAGAAGCCTACGAGCAGTACTTC. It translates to CASSPLTEAYEQYF.

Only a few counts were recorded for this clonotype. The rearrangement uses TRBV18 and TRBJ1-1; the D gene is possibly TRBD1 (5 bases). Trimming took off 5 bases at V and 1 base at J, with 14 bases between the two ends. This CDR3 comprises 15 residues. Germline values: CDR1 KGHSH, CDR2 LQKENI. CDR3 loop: CASSGWDGPNTEAFF. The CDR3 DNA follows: TGTGCCAGCTCAGGATGGGACGGCCCGAACACTGAAGCTTTCTTT.

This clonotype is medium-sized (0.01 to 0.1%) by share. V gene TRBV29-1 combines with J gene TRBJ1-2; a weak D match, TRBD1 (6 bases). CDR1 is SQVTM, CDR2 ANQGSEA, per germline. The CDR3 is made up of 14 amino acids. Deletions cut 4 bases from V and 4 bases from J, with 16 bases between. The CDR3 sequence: CSVAKRDTAYGYTF. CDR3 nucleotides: TGCAGCGTTGCTAAACGGGACACCGCCTATGGCTACACCTTC.

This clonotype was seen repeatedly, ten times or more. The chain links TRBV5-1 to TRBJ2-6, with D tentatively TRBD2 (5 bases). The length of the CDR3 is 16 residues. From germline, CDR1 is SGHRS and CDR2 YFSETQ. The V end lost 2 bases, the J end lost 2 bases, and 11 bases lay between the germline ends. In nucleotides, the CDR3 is TGCGCCAGCAGCTTAGACGGGGTTCCTGGGGCCAACGTCCTGACTTTC. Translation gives CASSLDGVPGANVLTF.

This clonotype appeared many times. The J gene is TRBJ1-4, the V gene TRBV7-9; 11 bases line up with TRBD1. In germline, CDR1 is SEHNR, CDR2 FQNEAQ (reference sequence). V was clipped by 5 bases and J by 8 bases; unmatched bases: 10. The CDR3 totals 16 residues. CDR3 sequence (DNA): TGTGCCAGCAGCATGCCCGGGTGGACAGGGGGCGAAAAACTGTTTTTT. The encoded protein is CASSMPGWTGGEKLFF.

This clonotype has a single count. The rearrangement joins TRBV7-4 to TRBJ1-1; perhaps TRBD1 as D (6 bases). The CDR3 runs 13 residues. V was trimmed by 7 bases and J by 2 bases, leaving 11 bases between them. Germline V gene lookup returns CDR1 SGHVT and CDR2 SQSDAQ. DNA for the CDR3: TGTGCCAGCATTGCGGGGGGCAACACTGAAGCTTTCTTT. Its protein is CASIAGGNTEAFF. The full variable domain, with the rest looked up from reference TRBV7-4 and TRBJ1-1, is GAGVSQSPRYKVAKRGRDVALRCDSISGHVTLYWYRQTLGQGSEVLTYSQSDAQRDKSGRPSGRFSAERPERSVSTLKIQRTEQGDSAVYLCASIAGGNTEAFFGQGTRLTVV.

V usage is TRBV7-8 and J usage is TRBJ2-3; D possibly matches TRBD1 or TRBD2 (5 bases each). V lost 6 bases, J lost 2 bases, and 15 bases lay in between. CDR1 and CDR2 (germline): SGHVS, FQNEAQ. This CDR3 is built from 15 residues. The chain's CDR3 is CASRALGDLTDTQYF. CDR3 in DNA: TGTGCCAGCAGGGCCCTCGGGGACCTCACAGATACGCAGTATTTT. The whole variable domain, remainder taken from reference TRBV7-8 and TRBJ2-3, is GAGVSQSPRYKVAKRGQDVALRCDPISGHVSLFWYQQALGQGPEFLTYFQNEAQLDKSGLPSDRFFAERPEGSVSTLKIQRTQQEDSAVYLCASRALGDLTDTQYFGPGTRLTVL.

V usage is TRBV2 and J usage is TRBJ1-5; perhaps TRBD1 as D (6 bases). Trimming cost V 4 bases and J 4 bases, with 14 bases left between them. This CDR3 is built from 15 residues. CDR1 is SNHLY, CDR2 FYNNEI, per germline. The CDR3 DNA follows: TGTGCCAGCAGTGTAACGGGGGACAATAATCAGCCCCAGCATTTT. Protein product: CASSVTGDNNQPQHF.

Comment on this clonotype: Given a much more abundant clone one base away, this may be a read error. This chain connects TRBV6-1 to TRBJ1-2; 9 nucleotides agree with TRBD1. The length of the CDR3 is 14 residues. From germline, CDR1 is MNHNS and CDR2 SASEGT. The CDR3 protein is CAGRIPGTGNGYTF. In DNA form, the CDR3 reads TGTGCCGGCAGAATACCCGGGACAGGGAATGGCTACACCTTC.

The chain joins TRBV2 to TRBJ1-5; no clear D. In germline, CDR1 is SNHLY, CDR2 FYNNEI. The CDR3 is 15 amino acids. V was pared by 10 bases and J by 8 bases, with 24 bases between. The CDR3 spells CATGGLAGGNEPQHF. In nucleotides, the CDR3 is TGTGCCACCGGCGGACTAGCGGGAGGGAATGAGCCCCAGCATTTT.

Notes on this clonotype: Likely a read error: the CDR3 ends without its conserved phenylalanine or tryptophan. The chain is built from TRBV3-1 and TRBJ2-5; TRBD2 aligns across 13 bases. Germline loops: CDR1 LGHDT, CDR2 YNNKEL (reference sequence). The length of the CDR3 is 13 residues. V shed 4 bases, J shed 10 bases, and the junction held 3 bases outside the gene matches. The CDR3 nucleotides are TGTGCCAGCAGCCCGGGACTAGCGGGGCACCAGTACCTC. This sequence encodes CASSPGLAGHQYL.

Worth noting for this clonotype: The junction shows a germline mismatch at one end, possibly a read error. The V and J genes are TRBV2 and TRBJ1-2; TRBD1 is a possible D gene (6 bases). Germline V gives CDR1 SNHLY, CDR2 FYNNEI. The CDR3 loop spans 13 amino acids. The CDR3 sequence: CASSGGWGAGFTF. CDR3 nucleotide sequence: TGTGCCAGCAGCGGGGGTTGGGGGGCAGGCTTCACCTTC.

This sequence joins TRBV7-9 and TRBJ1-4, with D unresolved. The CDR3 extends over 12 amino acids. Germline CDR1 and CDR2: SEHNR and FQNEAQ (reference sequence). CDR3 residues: CALAREGEKLFF. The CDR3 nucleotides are TGTGCTCTGGCCCGGGAGGGTGAAAAACTGTTTTTT.